Below, 10 T cell receptor beta chains from the same sample are listed, as sequenced in a study of T cell responses to AZD1222 COVID-19 vaccine. Some clones are missing from TCRdb's copy, which holds only in-frame ones; the method was immunoSEQ multiplex PCR. The table includes over 95,000 clones, about 83% detected once. Sequenced here: peripheral blood, sampled on day 0 of AZD1222 vaccination. All receptors come from an adult in good health.

This chain joins TRBV10-3 and TRBJ1-2, with D perhaps TRBD1 (5 bases). The CDR3 totals 16 residues. Germline V gives CDR1 ENHRY, CDR2 SYGVKD. V dropped 6 bases and J dropped 4 bases, with 21 bases sitting between them. DNA of the CDR3: TGTGCCATCAGGGGCTTCGGGGCAGGGCGATCCTATGGCTACACCTTC. It yields the protein CAIRGFGAGRSYGYTF.

The chain is built from TRBV5-1 and TRBJ2-3; tentatively, D is TRBD2 (6 bases). This CDR3 is 19 amino acids long. Trimming cost V 0 bases and J 1 base, with 21 bases left between them. Germline CDR1 is SGHRS and CDR2 is YFSETQ. In DNA, the CDR3 is TGCGCCAGCAGCTTGGCCACTAGCCCTAGAGGTGCTGGCACAGATACGCAGTATTTT. Translation: CASSLATSPRGAGTDTQYF.

Worth noting for this clone: The junction and the germline gene differ at one end; a read error may be behind it. J is TRBJ2-1 and V is TRBV15, with D possibly being TRBD2 (5 bases). The CDR3 has 16 amino acids. Germline CDR1 LNHNV, CDR2 YYDKDF (reference sequence). The DNA for the CDR3 is TGTGCCACCAGCAGAGATTCCCTAGCATCCTTCAATGAGCAGTTCTTC. Protein: CATSRDSLASFNEQFF.

This chain joins TRBV6-5 and TRBJ2-5, with D perhaps TRBD1 or TRBD2 (5 bases each). Germline CDR1 and CDR2: MNHEY and SVGAGI. The germline V and J ends were trimmed by 6 bases and 5 bases, with 16 bases remaining between them. The CDR3 spans 14 residues. The CDR3 DNA sequence: TGTGCCAGCAGCTCTCGAAGGGGCGGGGAGACCCAGTACTTC. It encodes CASSSRRGGETQYF.

J is TRBJ2-2 and V is TRBV5-1; 8 nucleotides align to TRBD2. Germline V gene data show CDR1 as SGHRS and CDR2 as YFSETQ. The V and J ends lost 4 bases and 3 bases, in that order; junction bases with no gene match: 2. The CDR3 contains 14 residues. CDR3 nucleotides: TGCGCCAGCAGCCGGGGACTAGACACCGGGGAGCTGTTTTTT. Translating gives CASSRGLDTGELFF.

The chain is built from TRBV28 and TRBJ2-5; 9 bases align to TRBD1. V was clipped by 4 bases and J by 5 bases; unmatched bases: 8. The V gene's germline CDR1 is MDHEN and CDR2 SYDVKM. The CDR3 loop spans 15 amino acids. CDR3 nucleotide sequence: TGTGCCAGCAGTTCCTCACAGGGGGCGAAGGAGACCCAGTACTTC. Translated, it gives CASSSSQGAKETQYF.

The chain combines TRBV29-1 with TRBJ2-7; 7 bases align to TRBD1. The CDR3 covers 16 residues. Germline V gene sequence: CDR1 SQVTM, CDR2 ANQGSEA. J was trimmed by 7 bases and V by 0 bases; bases with no gene match: 15. The CDR3 protein is CSVEDLTGNRDGEQYF. The CDR3 coding sequence is TGCAGCGTTGAAGATCTGACAGGGAATCGCGATGGGGAGCAGTACTTC.

The chain uses TRBV28 and TRBJ1-5; a possible D gene is TRBD1 (6 bases). The CDR3 runs 13 residues. Germline values: CDR1 MDHEN, CDR2 SYDVKM. With 6 bases removed from V and 5 bases from J, the gap between germline ends came to 11 bases. CDR3 sequence: CASRLTGHQPQHF. The DNA for the CDR3 is TGTGCCAGCAGGCTGACAGGACATCAGCCCCAGCATTTT.

The sample holds a few counts of this clone. The chain links TRBV2 to TRBJ2-3, with unresolved D. Germline CDR1 SNHLY, CDR2 FYNNEI. There are 15 residues in the CDR3. Trimming pared 3 bases from V and 5 bases from J, leaving 15 bases between. The CDR3 region has the DNA TGTGCCAGCAGTGACATGACCCAGGTGGGAGATACGCAGTATTTT. Its translation is CASSDMTQVGDTQYF.

The rearrangement uses TRBV7-9 and TRBJ2-3; D possibly corresponds to TRBD2 (5 bases). The CDR3 contains 13 residues. Between the trimmed V and J ends, which lost 1 base and 9 bases, there was a span of 11 bases. In germline, CDR1 is SEHNR, CDR2 FQNEAQ (reference sequence). In nucleotides, the CDR3 is TGTGCCAGCAGCTTAGACGGGGAGTCCACGCAGTATTTT. Protein sequence: CASSLDGESTQYF.